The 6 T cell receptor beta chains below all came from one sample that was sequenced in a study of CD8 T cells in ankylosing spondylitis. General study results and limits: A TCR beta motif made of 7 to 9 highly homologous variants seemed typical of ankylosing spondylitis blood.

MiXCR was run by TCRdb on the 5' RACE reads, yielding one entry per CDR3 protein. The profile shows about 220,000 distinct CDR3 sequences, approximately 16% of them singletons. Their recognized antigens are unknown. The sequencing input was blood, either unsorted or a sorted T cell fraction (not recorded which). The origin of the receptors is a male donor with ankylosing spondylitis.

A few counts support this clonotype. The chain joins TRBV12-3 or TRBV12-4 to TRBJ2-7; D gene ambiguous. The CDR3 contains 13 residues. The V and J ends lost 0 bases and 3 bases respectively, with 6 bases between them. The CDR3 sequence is CASSLALVYEQYF. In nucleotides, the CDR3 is TGTGCCAGCAGTTTAGCGCTGGTCTACGAGCAGTACTTC.

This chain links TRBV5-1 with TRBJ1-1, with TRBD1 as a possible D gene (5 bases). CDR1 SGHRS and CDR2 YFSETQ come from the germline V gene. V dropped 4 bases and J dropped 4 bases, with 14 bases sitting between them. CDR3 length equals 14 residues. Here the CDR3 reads CASSLLGVGTEAFF. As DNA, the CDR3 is TGCGCCAGCAGCCTCCTGGGGGTGGGCACTGAAGCTTTCTTT.

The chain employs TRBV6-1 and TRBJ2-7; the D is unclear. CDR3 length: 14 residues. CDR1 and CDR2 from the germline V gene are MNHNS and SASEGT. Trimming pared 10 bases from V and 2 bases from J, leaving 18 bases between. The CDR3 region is CATSPGQITYEQYF. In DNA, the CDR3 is TGTGCCACCTCCCCTGGGCAGATTACCTACGAGCAGTACTTC.

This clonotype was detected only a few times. The CDR3 loop is CSARVKGTGNTEAFF. In DNA, the CDR3 is TGCAGTGCTAGAGTAAAAGGGACAGGGAACACTGAAGCTTTCTTT. The J gene is TRBJ1-1, the V gene TRBV20-1; 8 bases fit TRBD1. V lost 1 base to trimming and J lost 1 base; unmatched junction nucleotides: 5. Per the germline V gene, CDR1 is DFQATT and CDR2 is SNEGSKA (reference sequence). This CDR3 has 15 amino acids.

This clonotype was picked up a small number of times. The CDR3 nucleotides are TGTGCCAGCAGCTTAGAGACTAGCTCCTACAATGAGCAGTTCTTC. Encoded protein: CASSLETSSYNEQFF. The chain couples TRBV7-6 to TRBJ2-1, with a possible D match to TRBD2 (6 bases). CDR3 length: 15 amino acids. V dropped 1 base and J dropped 0 bases, with 7 bases sitting between them. From germline, CDR1 is SGHVS and CDR2 FNYEAQ.

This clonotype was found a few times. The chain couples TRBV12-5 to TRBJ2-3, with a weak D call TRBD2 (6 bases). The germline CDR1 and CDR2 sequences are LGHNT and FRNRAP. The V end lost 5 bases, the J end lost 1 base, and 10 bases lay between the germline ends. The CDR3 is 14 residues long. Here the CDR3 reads CASGISSGTDTQYF. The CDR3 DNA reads TGTGCTAGTGGTATCTCTAGCGGCACAGATACGCAGTATTTT.